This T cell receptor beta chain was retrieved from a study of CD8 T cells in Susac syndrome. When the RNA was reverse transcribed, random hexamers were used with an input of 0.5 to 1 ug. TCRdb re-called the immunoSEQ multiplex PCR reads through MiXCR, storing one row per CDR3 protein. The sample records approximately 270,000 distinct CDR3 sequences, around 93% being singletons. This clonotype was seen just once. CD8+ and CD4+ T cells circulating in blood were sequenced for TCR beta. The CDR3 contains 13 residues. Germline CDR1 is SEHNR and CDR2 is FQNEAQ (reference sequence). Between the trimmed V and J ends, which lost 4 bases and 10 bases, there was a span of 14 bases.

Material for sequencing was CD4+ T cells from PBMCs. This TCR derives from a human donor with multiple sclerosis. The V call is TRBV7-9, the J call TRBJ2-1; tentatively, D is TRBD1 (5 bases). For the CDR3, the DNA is TGTGCCAGCAGCTCGGACACAGCATGGGAGCAGTTCTTC. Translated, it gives CASSSDTAWEQFF.